These 2 T cell receptor beta chains came from one sample sequenced in a study of T-cell reconstitution after alpha-beta-depleted transplantation in children. Preparation of the TCRbeta library used unique molecular identifiers. MiXCR was run by TCRdb on the PCR reads, yielding one entry per CDR3 protein. The data show 240,000 or so distinct CDR3 sequences, 6.5% to 10% seen once. This specimen consisted of PBMCs, mostly from graft donor cells, obtained 180 days after TCRalphabeta/CD19-depleted stem cell transplant. All receptors derive from a male patient aged 10 to 17 who had a stem cell transplant for acute lymphoblastic leukemia, so the T cells may come from the graft donor.

Concerning this clonotype: A much larger clonotype is one base distant, so this may be a read error. Here the CDR3 reads CASGGAKEQCF. CDR3 DNA: TGTGCCAGCGGGGGGGCGAAGGAGCAGTGCTTC. The gene calls are TRBV7-9 and TRBJ2-7; D may be TRBD2 (7 bases). CDR1 and CDR2 (germline): SEHNR, FQNEAQ (reference sequence). The CDR3 is made up of 11 amino acids.

Many counts were recorded for this clonotype. The V call is TRBV29-1, the J call TRBJ1-2; D gene unclear. Between the trimmed V and J ends, which lost 5 bases and 5 bases, there was a span of 21 bases. The germline V gene encodes CDR1 SQVTM and CDR2 ANQGSEA. CDR3 length: 15 residues. The CDR3 region has the DNA TGCAGCGTTCGGGCTGCGGCCCTCGGAGGGTATGGCTACACCTTC. It codes for CSVRAAALGGYGYTF.